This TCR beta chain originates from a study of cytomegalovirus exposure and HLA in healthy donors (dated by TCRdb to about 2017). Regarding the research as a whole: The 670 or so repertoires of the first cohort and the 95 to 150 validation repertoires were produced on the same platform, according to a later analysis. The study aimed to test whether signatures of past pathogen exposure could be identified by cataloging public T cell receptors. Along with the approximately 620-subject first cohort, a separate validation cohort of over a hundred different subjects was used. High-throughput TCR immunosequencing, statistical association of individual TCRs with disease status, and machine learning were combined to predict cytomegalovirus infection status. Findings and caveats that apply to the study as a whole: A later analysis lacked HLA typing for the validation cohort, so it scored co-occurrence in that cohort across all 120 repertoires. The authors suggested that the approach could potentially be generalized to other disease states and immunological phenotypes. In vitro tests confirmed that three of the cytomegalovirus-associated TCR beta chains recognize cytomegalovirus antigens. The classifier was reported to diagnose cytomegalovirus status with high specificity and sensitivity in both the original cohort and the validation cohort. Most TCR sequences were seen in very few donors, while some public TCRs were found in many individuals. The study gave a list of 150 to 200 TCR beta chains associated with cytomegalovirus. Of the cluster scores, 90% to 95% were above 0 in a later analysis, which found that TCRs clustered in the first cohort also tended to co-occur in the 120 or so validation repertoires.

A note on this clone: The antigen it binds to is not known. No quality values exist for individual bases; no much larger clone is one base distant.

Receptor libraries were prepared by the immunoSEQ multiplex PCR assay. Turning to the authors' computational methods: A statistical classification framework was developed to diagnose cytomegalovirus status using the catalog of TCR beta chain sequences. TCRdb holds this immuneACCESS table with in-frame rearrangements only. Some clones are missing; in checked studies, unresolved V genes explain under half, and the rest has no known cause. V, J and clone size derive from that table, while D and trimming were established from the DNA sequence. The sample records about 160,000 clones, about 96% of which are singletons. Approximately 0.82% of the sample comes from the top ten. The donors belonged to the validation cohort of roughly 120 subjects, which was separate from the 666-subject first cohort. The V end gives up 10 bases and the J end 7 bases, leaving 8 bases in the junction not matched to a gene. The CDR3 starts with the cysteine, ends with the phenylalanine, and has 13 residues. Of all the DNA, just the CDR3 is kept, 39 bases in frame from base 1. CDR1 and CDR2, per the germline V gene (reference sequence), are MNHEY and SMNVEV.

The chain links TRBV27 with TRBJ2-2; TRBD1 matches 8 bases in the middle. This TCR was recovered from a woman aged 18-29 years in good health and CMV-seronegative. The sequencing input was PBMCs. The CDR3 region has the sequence CATSPGTGGELFF. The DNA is TGTGCCACCAGCCCCGGGACAGGCGGGGAGCTGTTTTTT.